These T cell receptor beta chains were read from a single sample in a study of CD8 T cells in ankylosing spondylitis. One entry per CDR3 protein results from TCRdb running MiXCR on the 5' RACE reads. The sample has around 140,000 distinct CDR3 sequences, more than 9.5% seen once. The sequenced sample was blood, either unsorted or a sorted T cell fraction (not recorded which). These receptors originate from a female donor with ankylosing spondylitis or in good health (not recorded which). The CDR3 runs from the conserved cysteine through the conserved F or W. Fields, in order: clone size, J gene, V gene, D gene, CDR3 DNA, CDR3 protein. A D gene is named only where the DNA matches it firmly. A clone size is listed for some rows: how often the clone was seen (once, few, many), or a class if it is expanded.

many,TRBJ1-5,TRBV12-3/TRBV12-4,TRBD1,TGTGCCAGCACTATTCCGGGACAGGGGCAGCCCCAGCATTTT,CASTIPGQGQPQHF
many,TRBJ1-1,TRBV10-3,NA,TGTGCCATCAGTGAGACGGGGGCAGAGGCTTTCTTT,CAISETGAEAFF
many,TRBJ2-7,TRBV4-2,NA,TGTGCCAGCAGCCAACTACCGGGACACGTCTACGAGCAGTACTTC,CASSQLPGHVYEQYF
NA,TRBJ1-6,TRBV19,NA,TGTGCCAGTAGTACTCTGCAGGGGAACAATTCACCCCTCCACTTT,CASSTLQGNNSPLHF
NA,TRBJ2-7,TRBV27,TRBD2,TGTGCCAGCAGTCCACGCGGGGGGGCCGGCTACGAGCAGTACTTC,CASSPRGGAGYEQYF
many,TRBJ1-5,TRBV20-1,TRBD1,TGCAGTGCTAGGGGACAGGGTAATCAGCCCCAGCATTTT,CSARGQGNQPQHF
many,TRBJ1-5,TRBV12-3/TRBV12-4,NA,TGTGCCAGCAGTCCCACAGGGCAGCCCCAGCATTTT,CASSPTGQPQHF
many,TRBJ2-2,TRBV11-2,NA,TGTGCCAGCAGAAAACCGGGACGGGGGACCGGGGAGCTGTTTTTT,CASRKPGRGTGELFF
NA,TRBJ2-1,TRBV4-2,NA,TGTGCCATGAGCGCGGGGCTCGCCTCCTACAATGAGCAGTTCTTC,CAMSAGLASYNEQFF
many,TRBJ2-1,TRBV29-1,TRBD2,TGCAGCGTTGAGGTGGGACTAGCTGGCTACAATGAGCAGTTCTTC,CSVEVGLAGYNEQFF
many,TRBJ2-1,TRBV5-5,NA,TGTGCCAGCCTTCACGGGGGTGGGAATGAGCAGTTCTTC,CASLHGGGNEQFF
many,TRBJ2-2,TRBV24-1,TRBD1,TGTGCCACCAGTGTGGGACAGGGTATAGGCGGGGAGCTGTTTTTT,CATSVGQGIGGELFF
many,TRBJ2-1,TRBV11-2,TRBD2,TGTGCCAGCAGCTTAGATGGGTTGGGGGGAGCGGGGTACAATGAGCAGTTCTTC,CASSLDGLGGAGYNEQFF
few,TRBJ2-7,TRBV24-1,TRBD1,TGTGCCACCAGCTTGGGACAGGGGAGCGAGCAGTACTTC,CATSLGQGSEQYF
NA,TRBJ2-2,TRBV19,NA,TGTGCCAGTAGTATAGGTAACAGAGCCACCGGGGAGCTGTTTTTT,CASSIGNRATGELFF
NA,TRBJ1-1,TRBV18,NA,TGTGCCAGCTCACCCAGGGAGGGTGACACTGAAGCTTTCTTT,CASSPREGDTEAFF
NA,TRBJ2-2,TRBV28,NA,TGTGCCAGCAGACCCCCGACTGGTAACACCGGGGAGATGTTTTTT,CASRPPTGNTGEMFF
many,TRBJ2-1,TRBV5-1,TRBD2,TGCGCCAGCAGCTACCTAGCGGGGTCCTACAATGAGCAGTTCTTC,CASSYLAGSYNEQFF
NA,TRBJ2-3,TRBV15,NA,TGTGCCACCAGCAGAGCGGGGGTTATGGATACGCAGTATTTT,CATSRAGVMDTQYF
NA,TRBJ2-6,TRBV4-1,NA,TGCGCCGGCAGCCAAGATAGGGGGAACTCTGGGACCAACGTCCTGACTTTC,CAGSQDRGNSGTNVLTF
NA,TRBJ2-7,TRBV20-1,TRBD2,TGCAGTGCCTCCCATAGCGGGCCTTACGAGCAGTACTTC,CSASHSGPYEQYF
few,TRBJ2-1,TRBV5-6,TRBD1,TGTGCCAGGAGCTTGACCGGGACAGGGGGTTCGTACGATGAGCAGTTCTTC,CARSLTGTGGSYDEQFF
many,TRBJ1-1,TRBV19,NA,TGTGCCATCTCAGGGCAGACTGAAGCTTTCTTT,CAISGQTEAFF
NA,TRBJ1-1,TRBV7-9,NA,TGTGCCAGCAGCTTAGTTGGACGGTCGAACACTGAAGCTTTCTTT,CASSLVGRSNTEAFF
NA,TRBJ2-4,TRBV7-4,NA,TGTGCCAGCAGCTTCTGGCTGGGGGGAGGTATTGTCAAAAACATTCAGTACTTC,CASSFWLGGGIVKNIQYF
NA,TRBJ2-5,TRBV6-5,TRBD2,TGTGCCAGCAGTTACTCTCCACAAACTCTAGCGGGGTCGGAGACCCAGTACTTC,CASSYSPQTLAGSETQYF
few,TRBJ2-3,TRBV11-2,TRBD2,TGTGCCAGCAGCTCGAGGACTAGCGGGGGGGCGGATACGCAGTATTTT,CASSSRTSGGADTQYF
many,TRBJ1-4,TRBV5-1,NA,TGCGCCAGCAGCGTTGGTTCAACTAATGAAAAACTGTTTTTT,CASSVGSTNEKLFF
many,TRBJ1-4,TRBV18,TRBD1,TGTGCCAGCTCACCACGACAGGGAAATGAAAAACTGTTTTTT,CASSPRQGNEKLFF
many,TRBJ2-1,TRBV5-1,NA,TGCGCCAGCAGCTTGACAGGGCCCTCTCAGAATGAGCAGTTCTTC,CASSLTGPSQNEQFF
few,TRBJ2-7,TRBV21-1,NA,TGTGCCAGCAGCCAAACAGGGGGCCTCTCCTACGAGCAGTACTTC,CASSQTGGLSYEQYF
NA,TRBJ2-5,TRBV9,NA,TGTGCCAGCAGCCCTACTCTAGGCCAAGAGACCCAGTACTTC,CASSPTLGQETQYF
many,TRBJ2-5,TRBV7-9,NA,TGTGCCAGCAAAGTACCGACCCAAGAGACCCAGTACTTC,CASKVPTQETQYF
many,TRBJ2-7,TRBV6-1,TRBD2,TGTGCCAGCAGACTTAGCGGGGACTCCTACGAGCAGTACTTC,CASRLSGDSYEQYF
many,TRBJ2-7,TRBV27,NA,TGTGCCAGCAGTTTGTTGGCGGTCTCCTACGAGCAGTACTTC,CASSLLAVSYEQYF
NA,TRBJ2-2,TRBV15,TRBD1,TGTGCCACCAGCACCTTAAAGAACAGGGGAAGGAAGAACACCGGGGAGCTGTTTTTT,CATSTLKNRGRKNTGELFF
many,TRBJ2-3,TRBV10-3,NA,TGTGCCATCAGTGAGTCGCCTAGCGGCACAGATACGCAGTATTTT,CAISESPSGTDTQYF
NA,TRBJ2-7,TRBV3-1,NA,TGTGCCAGCAGCCAAGAGGGACTGGCCACCTACGAGCAGTACTTC,CASSQEGLATYEQYF
many,TRBJ2-7,TRBV3-1,NA,TGTGCCAGCAGCCGATTGCCCATAGGCACAGCCTCCTACGAGCAGTACTTC,CASSRLPIGTASYEQYF
many,TRBJ1-6,TRBV5-1,NA,TGCGCCAGCAGCTTGGGACAGAAGGTTTCACCCCTCCACTTT,CASSLGQKVSPLHF
many,TRBJ1-1,TRBV5-1,NA,TGCGCCAGCAGCTTGGGAGTGGGCGTCCTAAGTACAGCTTTCTTT,CASSLGVGVLSTAFF
NA,TRBJ1-1,TRBV7-9,NA,TGTGCCAGCAGCCCTGGACAGTGGCTGAACACTGAAGCTTTCTTT,CASSPGQWLNTEAFF
NA,TRBJ2-1,TRBV5-1,TRBD2,TGTGCCAGCAGCTGCTTTGTCCTAGCGGGGGCCCAGGTCTACAATGAGCAGTTCTTC,CASSCFVLAGAQVYNEQFF
many,TRBJ1-1,TRBV9,NA,TGTGCCAGCAGCGTCAGGGCGGTAAACACTGAAGCTTTCTTT,CASSVRAVNTEAFF